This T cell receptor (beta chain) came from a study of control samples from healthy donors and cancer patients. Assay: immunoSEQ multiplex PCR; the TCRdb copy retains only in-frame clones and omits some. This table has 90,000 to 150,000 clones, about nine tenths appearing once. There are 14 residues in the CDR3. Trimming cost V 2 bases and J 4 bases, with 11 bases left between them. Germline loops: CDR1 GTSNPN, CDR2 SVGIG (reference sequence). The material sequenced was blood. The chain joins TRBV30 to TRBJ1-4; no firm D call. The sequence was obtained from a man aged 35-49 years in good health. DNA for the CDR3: TGTGCCTGGAGTTCACCCCCCGGTAATGAAAAACTGTTTTTT. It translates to CAWSSPPGNEKLFF.